This paragraph reports one TCR beta chain. Its target is unknown. The sample belongs to a study of cytomegalovirus exposure and HLA in healthy donors. Broader study findings: Reportedly, cytomegalovirus status was diagnosed with high sensitivity and specificity. Immune exposure data for these donors was limited to CMV serostatus. With DRB1 most and HLA-C fewest, TCR association rates differed between HLA loci in a later analysis.

PCR employed 60 Vbeta and 13 Jbeta primers. In the original processing: In a later analysis, 60 million to 90 million unique TCR beta chains included roughly 11 million shared by two or more donors. Sequencing used immunoSEQ multiplex PCR; TCRdb keeps in-frame clones, though not all of them. V, J and clone size are those of that table, while D and trimming were read from the DNA. The sample has around 190,000 clones; roughly a tenth are singletons. The sequence was obtained from a woman in her thirties in good health and CMV-seropositive. Sequenced sample: PBMCs.

The CDR3 DNA follows: TGTGCCAGCACTTCGGGCCCCCGGGAGAGCAATCAGCCCCAGCATTTT. Its protein is CASTSGPRESNQPQHF. The chain joins TRBV2 to TRBJ1-5; D is uncertain. The germline gives CDR1 SNHLY, CDR2 FYNNEI. The CDR3 length is 16 residues. Trimming took off 7 bases at V and 1 base at J, with 17 bases between the two ends.